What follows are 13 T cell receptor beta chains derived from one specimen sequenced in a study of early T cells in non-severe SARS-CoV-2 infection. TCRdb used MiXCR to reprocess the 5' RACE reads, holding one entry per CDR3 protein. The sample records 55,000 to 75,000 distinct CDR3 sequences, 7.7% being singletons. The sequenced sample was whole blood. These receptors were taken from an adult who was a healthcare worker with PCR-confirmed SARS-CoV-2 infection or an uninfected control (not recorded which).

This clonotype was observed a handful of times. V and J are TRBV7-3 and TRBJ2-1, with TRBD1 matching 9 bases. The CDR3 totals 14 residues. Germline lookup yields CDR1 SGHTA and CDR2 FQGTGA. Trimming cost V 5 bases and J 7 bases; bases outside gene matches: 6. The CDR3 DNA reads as TGTGCCAGCAGCACCGGGACAGGGTTTAATGAGCAGTTCTTC. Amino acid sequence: CASSTGTGFNEQFF.

As DNA, the CDR3 is TGTGCCACCAGTGAGTCTGTGGGATATAATTCACCCCTCCACTTT. It translates to CATSESVGYNSPLHF. V gene TRBV15 combines with J gene TRBJ1-6; unclear D gene. V gave up 6 bases and J gave up 4 bases, with 13 bases separating them. The CDR3 spans 15 residues. Germline values: CDR1 LNHNV, CDR2 YYDKDF (reference sequence). Looking up the rest from reference TRBV15 and TRBJ1-6 gives the full variable domain: DAMVIQNPRYQVTQFGKPVTLSCSQTLNHNVMYWYQQKSSQAPKLLFHYYDKDFNNEADTPDNFQSRRPNTSFCFLDIRSPGLGDTAMYLCATSESVGYNSPLHFGNGTRLTVT.

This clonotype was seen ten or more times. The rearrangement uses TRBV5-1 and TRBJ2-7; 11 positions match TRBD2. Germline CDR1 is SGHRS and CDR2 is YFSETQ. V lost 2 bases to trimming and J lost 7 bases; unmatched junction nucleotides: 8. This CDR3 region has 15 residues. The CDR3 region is CASSFVAGGEGEQYF. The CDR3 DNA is TGCGCCAGCAGCTTTGTAGCGGGAGGGGAAGGGGAGCAGTACTTC. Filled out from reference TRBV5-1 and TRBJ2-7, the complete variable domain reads KAGVTQTPRYLIKTRGQQVTLSCSPISGHRSVSWYQQTPGQGLQFLFEYFSETQRNKGNFPGRFSGRQFSNSRSEMNVSTLELGDSALYLCASSFVAGGEGEQYFGPGTRLTVT.

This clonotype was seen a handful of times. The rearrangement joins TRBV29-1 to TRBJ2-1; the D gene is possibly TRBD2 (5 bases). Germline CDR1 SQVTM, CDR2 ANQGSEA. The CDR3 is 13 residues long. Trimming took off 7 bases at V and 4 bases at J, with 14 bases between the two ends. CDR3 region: CSGEQASYNEQFF. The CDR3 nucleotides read TGCAGCGGGGAGCAGGCTTCGTACAATGAGCAGTTCTTC.

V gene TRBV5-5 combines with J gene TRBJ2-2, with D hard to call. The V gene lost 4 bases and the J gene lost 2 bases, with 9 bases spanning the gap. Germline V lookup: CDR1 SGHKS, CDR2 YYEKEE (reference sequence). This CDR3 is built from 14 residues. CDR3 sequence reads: CASSQDPNTGELFF. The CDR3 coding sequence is TGTGCCAGCAGCCAGGACCCAAACACCGGGGAGCTGTTTTTT.

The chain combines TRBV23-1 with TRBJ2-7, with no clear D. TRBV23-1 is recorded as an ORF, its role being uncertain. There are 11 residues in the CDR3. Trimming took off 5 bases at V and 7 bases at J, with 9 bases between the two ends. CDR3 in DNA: TGCGCCAGCAGTTCAGCGAGGGAGCAGTACTTC. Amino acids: CASSSAREQYF.

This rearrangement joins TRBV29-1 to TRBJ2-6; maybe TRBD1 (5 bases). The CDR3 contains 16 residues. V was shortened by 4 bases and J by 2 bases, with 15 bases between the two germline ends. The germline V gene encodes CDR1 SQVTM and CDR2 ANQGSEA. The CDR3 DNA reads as TGCAGCGTTGCGGGCTTTGGGGCCCCTGGGGCCAACGTCCTGACTTTC. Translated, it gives CSVAGFGAPGANVLTF.

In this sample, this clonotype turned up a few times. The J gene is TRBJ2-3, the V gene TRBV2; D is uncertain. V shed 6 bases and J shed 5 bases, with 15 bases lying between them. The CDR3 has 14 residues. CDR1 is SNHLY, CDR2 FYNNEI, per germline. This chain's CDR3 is CASSQSRVGDTQYF. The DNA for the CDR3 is TGTGCCAGCAGCCAAAGCCGGGTAGGAGATACGCAGTATTTT.

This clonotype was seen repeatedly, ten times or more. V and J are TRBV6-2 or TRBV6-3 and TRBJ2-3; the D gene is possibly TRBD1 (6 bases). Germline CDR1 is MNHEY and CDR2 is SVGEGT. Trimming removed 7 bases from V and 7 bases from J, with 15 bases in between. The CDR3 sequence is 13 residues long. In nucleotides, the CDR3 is TGTGCCAGCACCAAAGGGGGTGGGCATACGCAGTATTTT. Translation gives CASTKGGGHTQYF.

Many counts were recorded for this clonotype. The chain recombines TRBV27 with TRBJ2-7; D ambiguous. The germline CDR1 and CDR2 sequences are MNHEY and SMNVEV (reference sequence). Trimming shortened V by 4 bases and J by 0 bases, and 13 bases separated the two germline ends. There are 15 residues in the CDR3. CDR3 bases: TGTGCCAGCAGTTCCCCGGGCGAAAGCTCCTACGAGCAGTACTTC. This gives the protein CASSSPGESSYEQYF.

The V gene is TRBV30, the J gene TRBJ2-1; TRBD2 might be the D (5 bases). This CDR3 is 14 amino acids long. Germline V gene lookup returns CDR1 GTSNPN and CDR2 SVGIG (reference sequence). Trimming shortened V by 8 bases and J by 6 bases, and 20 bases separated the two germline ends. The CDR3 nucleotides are TGTGCCCTTCTCCTCGGCCTGGCGGGCAATGAGCAGTTCTTC. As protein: CALLLGLAGNEQFF.

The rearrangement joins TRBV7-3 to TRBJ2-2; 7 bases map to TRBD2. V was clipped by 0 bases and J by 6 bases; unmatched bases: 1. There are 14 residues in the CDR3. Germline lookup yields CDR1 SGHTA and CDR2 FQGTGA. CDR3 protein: CASSLTGLAGELFF. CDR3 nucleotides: TGTGCCAGCAGCTTAACCGGACTAGCCGGGGAGCTGTTTTTT.

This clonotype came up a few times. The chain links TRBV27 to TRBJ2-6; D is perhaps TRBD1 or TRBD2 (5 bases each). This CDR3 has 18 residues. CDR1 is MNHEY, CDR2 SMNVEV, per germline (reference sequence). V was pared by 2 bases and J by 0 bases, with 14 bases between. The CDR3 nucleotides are TGTGCCAGCAGTTTACAGGGACGCCTCCTCTCTGGGGCCAACGTCCTGACTTTC. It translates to CASSLQGRLLSGANVLTF. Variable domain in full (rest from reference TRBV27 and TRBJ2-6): EAQVTQNPRYLITVTGKKLTVTCSQNMNHEYMSWYRQDPGLGLRQIYYSMNVEVTDKGDVPEGYKVSRKEKRNFPLILESPSPNQTSLYFCASSLQGRLLSGANVLTFGAGSRLTVL.